The present T cell receptor (beta chain) was sequenced within a study of OX40 agonist ivuxolimab in advanced cancers. Study at large: Enrolled patients in dose escalation had cancers that were hepatocellular carcinoma, melanoma, renal cell or head and neck cancer. Of mixed ages from about 20 to 90 and averaging about 56 years, the group was roughly 85% male.

A word on this clone: Its cognate antigen is unknown.

Sequenced by immunoSEQ multiplex PCR; TCRdb stores in-frame clones only, minus some. The sample has about 93,000 clones; around 94% are singletons. The study's findings and limits: Patients with a partial response at 0.1-3.0 mg/kg had among the lowest clonal expansion. Relative to CD4+ cells, CD8+ T cells on average had more expanded clones.

Germline V gene data show CDR1 as WNHNN and CDR2 as SYGVQD (reference sequence). J lost 14 bases, V lost 0 bases, and 6 bases had no gene match. The CDR3 has 13 amino acids. The V call is TRBV10-1, the J call TRBJ2-1, with 8 bases that match TRBD2. The receptor was derived from an adult with an advanced solid tumor such as melanoma, head and neck, liver or kidney cancer. The sequences come from CD4+ or CD8+ T cells sorted from blood, collected in a trial of the OX40 agonist ivuxolimab. The CDR3 protein is CASSESPSGGEFF. For the CDR3, the DNA is TGCGCCAGCAGTGAGTCCCCCTCCGGGGGGGAGTTCTTC.